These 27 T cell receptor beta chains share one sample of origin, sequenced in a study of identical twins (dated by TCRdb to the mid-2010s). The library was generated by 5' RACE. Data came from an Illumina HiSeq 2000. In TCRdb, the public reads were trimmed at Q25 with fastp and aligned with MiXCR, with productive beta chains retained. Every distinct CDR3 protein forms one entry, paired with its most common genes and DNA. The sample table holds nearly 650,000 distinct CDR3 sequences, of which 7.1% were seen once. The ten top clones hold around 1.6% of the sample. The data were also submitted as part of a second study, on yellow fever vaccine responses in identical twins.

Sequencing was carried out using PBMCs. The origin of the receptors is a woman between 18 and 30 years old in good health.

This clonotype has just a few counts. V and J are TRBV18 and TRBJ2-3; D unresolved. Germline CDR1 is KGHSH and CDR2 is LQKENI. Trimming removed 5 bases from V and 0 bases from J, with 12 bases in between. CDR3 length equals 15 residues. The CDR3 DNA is TGTGCCAGCTCAGGGCAACCATCTAGCACAGATACGCAGTATTTT. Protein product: CASSGQPSSTDTQYF. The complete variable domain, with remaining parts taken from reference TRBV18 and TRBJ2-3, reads NAGVMQNPRHLVRRRGQEARLRCSPMKGHSHVYWYRQLPEEGLKFMVYLQKENIIDESGMPKERFSAEFPKEGPSILRIQQVVRGDSAAYFCASSGQPSSTDTQYFGPGTRLTVL.

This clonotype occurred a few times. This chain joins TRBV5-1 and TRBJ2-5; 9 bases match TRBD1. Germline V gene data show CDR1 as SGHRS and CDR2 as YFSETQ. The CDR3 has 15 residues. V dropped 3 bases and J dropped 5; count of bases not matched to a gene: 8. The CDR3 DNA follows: TGCGCCAGCAGCTCTCGACAGGGGGTCGGGGAGACCCAGTACTTC. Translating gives CASSSRQGVGETQYF.

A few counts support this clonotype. The CDR3 loop reads CSAGGEAGQPQHF. The CDR3 region has the DNA TGCAGTGCGGGAGGGGAGGCAGGCCAGCCCCAGCATTTT. The rearrangement links TRBV20-1 to TRBJ1-5; tentative D call: TRBD1 (5 bases). The V and J ends lost 6 bases and 7 bases respectively, with 16 bases between them. The CDR3 sequence is 13 residues long. CDR1 DFQATT and CDR2 SNEGSKA come from the germline V gene (reference sequence).

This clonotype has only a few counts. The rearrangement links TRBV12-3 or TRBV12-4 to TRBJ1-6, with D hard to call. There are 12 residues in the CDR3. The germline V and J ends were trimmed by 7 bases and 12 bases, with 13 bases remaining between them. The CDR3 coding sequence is TGTGCCAGCACCCTAGAAGGAGGACCCCTCCACTTT. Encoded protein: CASTLEGGPLHF.

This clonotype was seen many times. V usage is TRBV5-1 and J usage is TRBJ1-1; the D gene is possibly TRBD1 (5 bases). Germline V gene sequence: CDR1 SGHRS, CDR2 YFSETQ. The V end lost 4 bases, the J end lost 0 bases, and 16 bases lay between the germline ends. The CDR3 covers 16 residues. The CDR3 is CASSQQGAGLNTEAFF. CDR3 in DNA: TGCGCCAGCAGCCAGCAAGGGGCGGGGTTGAACACTGAAGCTTTCTTT.

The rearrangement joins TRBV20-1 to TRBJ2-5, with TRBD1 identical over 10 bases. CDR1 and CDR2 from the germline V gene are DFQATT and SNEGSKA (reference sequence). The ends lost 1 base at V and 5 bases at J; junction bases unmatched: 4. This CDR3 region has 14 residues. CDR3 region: CSARGGQGRETQYF. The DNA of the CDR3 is TGCAGTGCTAGAGGGGGACAGGGGAGGGAGACCCAGTACTTC.

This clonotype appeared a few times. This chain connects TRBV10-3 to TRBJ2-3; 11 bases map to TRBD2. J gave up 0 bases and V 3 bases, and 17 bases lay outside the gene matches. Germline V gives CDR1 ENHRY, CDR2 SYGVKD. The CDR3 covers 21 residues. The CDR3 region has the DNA TGTGCCATCAGTGAATCCCTCACCCTCCGCCTAGCGGGGGGTAGCACAGATACGCAGTATTTT. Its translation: CAISESLTLRLAGGSTDTQYF.

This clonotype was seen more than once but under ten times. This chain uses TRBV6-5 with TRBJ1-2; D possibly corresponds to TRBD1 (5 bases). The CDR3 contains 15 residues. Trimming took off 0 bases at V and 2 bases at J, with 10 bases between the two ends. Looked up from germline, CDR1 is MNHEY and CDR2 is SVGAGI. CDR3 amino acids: CASSYSAGLNYGYTF. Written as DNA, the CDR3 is TGTGCCAGCAGTTACTCCGCAGGGCTGAACTATGGCTACACCTTC.

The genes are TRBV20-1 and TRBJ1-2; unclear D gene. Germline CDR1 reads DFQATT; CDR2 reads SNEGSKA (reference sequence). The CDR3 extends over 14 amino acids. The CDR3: CTPRGTSPTYGYTF. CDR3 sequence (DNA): TGCACCCCTAGAGGTACATCGCCTACCTATGGCTACACCTTC.

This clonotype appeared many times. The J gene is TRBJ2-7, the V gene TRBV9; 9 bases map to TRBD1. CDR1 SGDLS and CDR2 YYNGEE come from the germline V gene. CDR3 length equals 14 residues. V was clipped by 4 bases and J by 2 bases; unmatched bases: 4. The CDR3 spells CASSSGQGTYEQYF. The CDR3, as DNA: TGTGCCAGCAGCTCGGGACAGGGCACCTACGAGCAGTACTTC.

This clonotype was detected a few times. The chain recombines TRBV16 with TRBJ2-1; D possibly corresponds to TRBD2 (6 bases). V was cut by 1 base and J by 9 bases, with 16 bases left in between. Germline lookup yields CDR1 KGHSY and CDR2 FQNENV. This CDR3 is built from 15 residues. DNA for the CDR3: TGTGCCAGCAGCCAATTTGGAGGGCCTTTGGTTGAGCAGTTCTTC. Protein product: CASSQFGGPLVEQFF.

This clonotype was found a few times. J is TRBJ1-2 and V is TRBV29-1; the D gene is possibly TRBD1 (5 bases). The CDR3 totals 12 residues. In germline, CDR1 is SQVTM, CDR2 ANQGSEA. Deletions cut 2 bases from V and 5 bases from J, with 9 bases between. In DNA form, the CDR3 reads TGCAGCGTTGAATCCAGGGCTTATGGCTACACCTTC. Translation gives CSVESRAYGYTF.

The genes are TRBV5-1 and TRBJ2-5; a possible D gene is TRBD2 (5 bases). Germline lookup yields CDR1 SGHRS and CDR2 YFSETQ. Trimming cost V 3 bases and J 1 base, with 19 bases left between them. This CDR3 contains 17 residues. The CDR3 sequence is CASSYAGGLELQETQYF. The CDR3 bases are TGCGCCAGCAGCTATGCCGGCGGGCTAGAGCTCCAAGAGACCCAGTACTTC.

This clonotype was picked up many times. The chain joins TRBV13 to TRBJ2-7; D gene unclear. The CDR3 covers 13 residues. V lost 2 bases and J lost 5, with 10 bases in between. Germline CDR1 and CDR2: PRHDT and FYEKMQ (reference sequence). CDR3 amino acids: CASSLTNSNEQYF. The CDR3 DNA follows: TGTGCCAGCAGCTTAACAAATTCGAACGAGCAGTACTTC.

The CDR3 coding sequence is TGCGCCAGCAGCTTGGAATCGGGCGCCCCCTACGAGCAGTACGTC. Its translation is CASSLESGAPYEQYV. The V and J genes are TRBV5-1 and TRBJ2-7, with unresolved D. Trimming stripped 0 bases from V and 2 bases from J, with 12 bases between. The CDR3 has 15 residues. The germline V gene has CDR1 SGHRS and CDR2 YFSETQ.

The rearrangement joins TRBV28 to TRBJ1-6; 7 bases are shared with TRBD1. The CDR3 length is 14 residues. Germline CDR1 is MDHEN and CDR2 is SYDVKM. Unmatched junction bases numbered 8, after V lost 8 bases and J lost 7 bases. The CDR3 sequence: CASEIDRANSPLHF. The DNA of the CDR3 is TGTGCCAGCGAAATTGACAGGGCGAATTCACCCCTCCACTTT.

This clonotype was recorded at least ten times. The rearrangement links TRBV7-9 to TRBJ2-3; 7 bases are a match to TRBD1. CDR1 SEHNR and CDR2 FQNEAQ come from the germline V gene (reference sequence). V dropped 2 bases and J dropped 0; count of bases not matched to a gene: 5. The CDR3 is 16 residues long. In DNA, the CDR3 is TGTGCCAGCAGCTTATGGACAGGACCAAGCACAGATACGCAGTATTTT. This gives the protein CASSLWTGPSTDTQYF.

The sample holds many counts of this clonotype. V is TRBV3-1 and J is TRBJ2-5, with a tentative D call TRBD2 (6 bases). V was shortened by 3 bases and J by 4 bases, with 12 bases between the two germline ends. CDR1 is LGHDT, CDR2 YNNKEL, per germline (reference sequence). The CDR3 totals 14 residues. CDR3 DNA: TGTGCCAGCAGCCATCTCGGGAGAGGAGAGACCCAGTACTTC. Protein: CASSHLGRGETQYF.

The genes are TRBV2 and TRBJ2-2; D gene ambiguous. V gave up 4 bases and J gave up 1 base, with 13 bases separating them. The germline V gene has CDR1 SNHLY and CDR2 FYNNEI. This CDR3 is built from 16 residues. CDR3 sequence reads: CASSVRIYKNTGELFF. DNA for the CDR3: TGTGCCAGCAGTGTTCGCATCTACAAGAACACCGGGGAGCTGTTTTTT. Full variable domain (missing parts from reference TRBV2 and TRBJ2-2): EPEVTQTPSHQVTQMGQEVILRCVPISNHLYFYWYRQILGQKVEFLVSFYNNEISEKSEIFDDQFSVERPDGSNFTLKIRSTKLEDSAMYFCASSVRIYKNTGELFFGEGSRLTVL.

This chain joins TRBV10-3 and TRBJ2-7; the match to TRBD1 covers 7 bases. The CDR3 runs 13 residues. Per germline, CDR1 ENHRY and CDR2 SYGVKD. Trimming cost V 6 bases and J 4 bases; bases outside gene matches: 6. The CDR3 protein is CAIRGTELYEQYF. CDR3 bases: TGTGCCATCAGAGGGACAGAACTGTACGAGCAGTACTTC.

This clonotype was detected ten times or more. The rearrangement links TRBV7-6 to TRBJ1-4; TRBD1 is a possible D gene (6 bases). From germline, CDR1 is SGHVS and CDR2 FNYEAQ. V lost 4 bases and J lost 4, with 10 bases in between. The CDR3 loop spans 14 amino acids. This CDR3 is CASSSGHFNEKLFF. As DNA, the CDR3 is TGTGCCAGCAGCTCGGGACACTTTAATGAAAAACTGTTTTTT.

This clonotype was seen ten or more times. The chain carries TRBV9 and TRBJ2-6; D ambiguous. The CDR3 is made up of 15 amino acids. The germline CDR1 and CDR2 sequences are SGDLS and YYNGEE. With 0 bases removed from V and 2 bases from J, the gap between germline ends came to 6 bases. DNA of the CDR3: TGTGCCAGCAGCGTAGATAGGACTGGGGCCAACGTCCTGACTTTC. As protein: CASSVDRTGANVLTF.

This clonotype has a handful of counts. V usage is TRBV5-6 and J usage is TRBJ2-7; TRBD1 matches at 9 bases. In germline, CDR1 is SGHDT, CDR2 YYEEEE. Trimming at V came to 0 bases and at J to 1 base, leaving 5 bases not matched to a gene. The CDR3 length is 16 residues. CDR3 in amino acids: CASSLGGTGISYEQYF. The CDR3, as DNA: TGTGCCAGCAGCTTGGGCGGGACAGGGATTTCCTACGAGCAGTACTTC.

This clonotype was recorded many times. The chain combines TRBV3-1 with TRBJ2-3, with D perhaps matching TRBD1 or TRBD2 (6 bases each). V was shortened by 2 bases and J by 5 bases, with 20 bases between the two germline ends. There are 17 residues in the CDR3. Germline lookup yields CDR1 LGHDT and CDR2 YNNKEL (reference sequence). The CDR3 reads CASSQKATGGRGDTQYF. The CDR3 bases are TGTGCCAGCAGCCAAAAAGCGACAGGCGGGCGGGGAGATACGCAGTATTTT.

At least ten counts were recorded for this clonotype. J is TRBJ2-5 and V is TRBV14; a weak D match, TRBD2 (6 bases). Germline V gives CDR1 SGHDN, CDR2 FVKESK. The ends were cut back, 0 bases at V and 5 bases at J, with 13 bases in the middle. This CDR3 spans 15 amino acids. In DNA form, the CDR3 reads TGTGCCAGCAGCCAAGAATTCGGGGGAAGGGAGACCCAGTACTTC. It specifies CASSQEFGGRETQYF.

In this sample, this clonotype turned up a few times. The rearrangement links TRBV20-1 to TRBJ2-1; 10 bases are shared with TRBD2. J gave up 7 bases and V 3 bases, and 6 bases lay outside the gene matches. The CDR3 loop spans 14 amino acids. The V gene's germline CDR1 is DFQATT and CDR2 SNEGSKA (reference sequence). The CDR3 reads CSASSSGSGNEQFF. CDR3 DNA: TGCAGTGCTAGCTCTAGCGGGAGTGGTAATGAGCAGTTCTTC.

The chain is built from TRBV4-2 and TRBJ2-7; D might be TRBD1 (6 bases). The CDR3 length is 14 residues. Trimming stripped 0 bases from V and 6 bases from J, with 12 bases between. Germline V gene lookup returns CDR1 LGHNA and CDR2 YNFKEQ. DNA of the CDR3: TGTGCCAGCAGCCAAGACCGAGCAGGGGCCGAGCAGTACGTC. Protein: CASSQDRAGAEQYV.